This T cell receptor beta chain came from a study of CD8 T cells in ankylosing spondylitis. Points from the study as a whole: Enrichment of disease-linked clones was reportedly significant in matched ankylosing spondylitis synovial fluid. Ankylosing spondylitis blood seemed to carry a telltale TCR beta motif made of under 10 highly homologous variants.

Library preparation for TCR beta used quantitative 5'-RACE with molecular barcodes. Each CDR3 protein is one row after TCRdb ran MiXCR on the 5' RACE reads. The sample consists of about 400,000 distinct CDR3 sequences, 20% to 25% of them appearing once. Germline V lookup: CDR1 MNHNS, CDR2 SASEGT. Unmatched junction bases numbered 10, after V lost 6 bases and J lost 2 bases. The CDR3 has 16 residues. As concerns this clonotype: No antigen is known for it.

The sample taken for sequencing was blood, either unsorted or a sorted T cell fraction (not recorded which). The rearrangement links TRBV6-1 to TRBJ2-7; 10 nucleotides agree with TRBD1. The TCR originated in a male donor with ankylosing spondylitis or in good health (not recorded which). Here the CDR3 reads CASRSPRTGGAYEQYF. In DNA, the CDR3 is TGTGCCAGCAGATCTCCAAGGACAGGGGGAGCCTACGAGCAGTACTTC.